This TCR beta chain was obtained from a study of blood T cell repertoires in COVID-19 (dated by TCRdb to 2018 to 2021). About the investigation overall: Samples covering the acute and convalescent phases of COVID-19 were provided by collaborators in the United States, Italy and Spain. The repertoires were made available in a free public database intended to serve as a resource for research on the immune response to SARS-CoV-2. The prospective study material was composed of cDNA or gDNA derived from T cells, B-cell-depleted T cells, or PBMCs. The samples were drawn from two sources: the first 160 participants of the ongoing ImmuneRACE study, and fewer than 1,500 subjects contributed by 6 global collaborators. A de-identified subject ID, COVID-19 status, age in years and sex were almost always included in the sample metadata. Subjects who had been exposed to COVID-19, were actively infected with it, or had recovered from it provided the deeply sampled blood TCRbeta repertoires that made up the dataset. Where available, HLA class I and class II types were obtained from metadata supplied by the sample provider rather than from assay-based typing.

The immunoSEQ Assay, a bias-controlled multiplex PCR, was used to amplify TCRbeta CDR3 regions from genomic DNA. The source study handled its data this way. The number of nucleated cells in each sample was estimated from the amplification of reference gene primers within the assay. To quantify the absolute abundance of each unique TCRbeta CDR3 rearrangement, sequence reads were collapsed and filtered. For each sample, productive Simpson clonality was calculated as the square root of Simpson's diversity index over productive rearrangements. TCRdb stores this immuneACCESS table with in-frame sequences only. Part of the clones is absent; in the studies checked, under half of the shortfall reflects unresolved V genes, and no reason is known for the rest. V, J and clone size are those of that table, while D and trimming were read from the DNA. This sample comprises around 140,000 clones, about 79% of them detected only once. The top ten constitute less than 3% of the sample.

Enrolling through a virtual design, the prospective study's participants ranged in age from about 18 to 100 years and lived across 20 to 30 United States geographic areas. Cohort assignment in the prospective study relied on participant-reported clinical history from a screening survey and a study questionnaire. For ImmuneRACE Cohort 3, a participant was defined as recovered based on two consecutive negative NP/OP PCR tests, clearance by a healthcare professional, or resolution of symptoms. Mobile phlebotomists in the prospective study collected whole blood, serum and a nasopharyngeal or oropharyngeal swab from every participant. Participants in the prospective study had the option to provide additional blood draws and questionnaires over a roughly 2-month period. Before DNA extraction, prospective study blood samples were shipped either frozen or at room temperature. The research as a whole found: The quantity of clinical and demographic metadata differed by source and by participant and was supplied without curation.

The CDR3 contains 16 residues, cysteine and phenylalanine counted. The entry retains the CDR3 DNA only, 48 bases that are in frame from base 1. The junction shows trimming of 1 base on V and 5 bases on J, plus 12 bases between the germline ends. The germline V gene specifies SNHLY as CDR1 and FYNNEI as CDR2. As concerns this clone: The clone's antigen remains unknown. Base qualities were left out, and no much larger clone turns up one base away.

Sequencing was carried out using PBMCs or T cells enriched from blood (not recorded which). The chain is encoded by TRBV2 joined to TRBJ1-6; the D gene is perhaps TRBD1, on 5 matching bases. The TCR sequence derives from a woman in her 50s who had recovered from COVID-19. This receptor has the CDR3 CASSEEVGRDNSPLHF. The DNA is TGTGCCAGCAGTGAAGAGGTCGGCAGGGATAATTCACCCCTCCACTTT.